This T cell receptor beta chain was found in a study of T cells in Graves' hyperthyroidism and ophthalmopathy. This clonotype was detected many times. CDR3 length equals 15 residues. Germline CDR1 and CDR2: SGHVS and FQNEAQ. V lost 2 bases and J lost 0, with 10 bases in between. The CDR3 regions of TCR beta were amplified from RNA transcripts. During a first-round RT-PCR of the TCR CDR3, the HTBI primer set was used. One entry per CDR3 protein results from TCRdb running MiXCR on the multiplex PCR reads. The top ten hold about 31% of the sample, which has 400,000 to 600,000 distinct CDR3 sequences, about 15% seen once.

This sequence originates from a woman in her 30s with Graves' ophthalmopathy. The V and J genes are TRBV7-8 and TRBJ1-1, with no clear D. What was sequenced was blood. CDR3 in DNA: TGTGCCAGCAGCTTAATAGTATCGGTGAACACTGAAGCTTTCTTT. This codes for CASSLIVSVNTEAFF.